This entry describes one T cell receptor (beta chain). The antigen it recognizes is unknown. The sample holds no much larger clone one base away, and base qualities are not on file. Library construction relied on the immunoSEQ multiplex PCR assay. T-cell receptor beta chain repertoire sequencing was carried out together with a 770-gene immune expression panel. Drawn from immuneACCESS, this table holds only the in-frame rearrangements with V and J called that TCRdb kept. Clones are partly lost; checked studies trace under half to an unresolved V gene and leave the rest unexplained. The sample table contains about 3,200 clones; only one count was recorded for under 80% of them. The top ten constitute over 7% of the sample. The cohort was made up of about 39 patients with surgically resected non-small-cell lung cancer, each of whom had both a primary tumor specimen and a brain metastasis specimen. The tumor specimens used were formalin-fixed, paraffin-embedded tissues taken from archives.

The sample is drawn from a study of brain metastases from non-small cell lung cancer (dated by TCRdb to between 2018 and 2020). With respect to the entire study: The immune microenvironment of paired resected primary tumors and brain metastases from non-small-cell lung cancer patients was profiled.

The full study reports these points: Paired brain metastases and primary tumors largely shared TCR repertoires, although T-cell densities in the metastases were sparse. T-cell clones were apparently expanded in 55% to 75% of brain metastases relative to the matched primary tumors. Lower T-cell infiltration was exhibited by brain metastases compared with primary tumors (P < 0.001).

Between the V and J ends, shortened by 0 bases and 2 bases respectively, the junction contains 6 bases. The CDR3 goes from the cysteine to the phenylalanine over 14 residues. Kept here is only the CDR3 DNA, which spans 42 bases and is read in frame from base 1. The germline V gene provides CDR1 SGHRS and CDR2 YFSETQ. This sequence originates from a donor aged 40 or over with non-small cell lung cancer. The specimen sequenced was primary lung tumor tissue. Sample cell subset or site, as interpreted from the label and publication: primary lung tumor paired with brain metastasis. Here the chain combines TRBV5-1 and TRBJ2-4; TRBD1 is possibly the D segment (5 matching bases). The CDR3 is CASSLAGTKNIQYF. The nucleotides are TGCGCCAGCAGCTTGGCAGGGACCAAAAACATTCAGTACTTC.